This T cell receptor (beta chain) was sequenced in a study of technical replicates of blood from a few donors. This CDR3 contains 15 residues. Germline CDR1 and CDR2: MNHEY and SMNVEV (reference sequence). V gave up 5 bases and J gave up 7 bases, with 17 bases separating them. Using immunoSEQ multiplex PCR, the repertoire was profiled, and TCRdb retains in-frame clones only, with some absent. In the table there are about 70,000 clones, approximately 97% of which are singletons. Sequenced: T cells isolated from PBMCs. V and J are TRBV27 and TRBJ2-2, with no clear D. The TCR originated in a human donor in good health. Here the CDR3 reads CASSTEVIPGGELFF. The CDR3 DNA reads TGTGCCAGCAGTACCGAGGTCATCCCCGGCGGGGAGCTGTTTTTT.